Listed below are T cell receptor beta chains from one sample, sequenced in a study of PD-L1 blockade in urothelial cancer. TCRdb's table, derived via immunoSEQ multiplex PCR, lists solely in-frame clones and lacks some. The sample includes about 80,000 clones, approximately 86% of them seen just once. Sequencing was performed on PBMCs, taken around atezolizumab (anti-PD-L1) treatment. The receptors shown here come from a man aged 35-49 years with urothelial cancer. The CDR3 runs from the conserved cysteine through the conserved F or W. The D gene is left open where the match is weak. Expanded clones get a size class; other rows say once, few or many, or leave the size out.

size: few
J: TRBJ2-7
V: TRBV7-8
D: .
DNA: TGTGCCAGCAGCTTACAGGCCCACTACGAGCAGTACTTC
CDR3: CASSLQAHYEQYF

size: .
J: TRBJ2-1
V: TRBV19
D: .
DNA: TGTGCCAGTAGTATAAGGAGGGTACTGAATGAGCAGTTCTTC
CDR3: CASSIRRVLNEQFF

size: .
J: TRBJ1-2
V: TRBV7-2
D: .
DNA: TGTGCCAGCAGCTTAGTATCAGTCAGTGGTGGCTACACCTTC
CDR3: CASSLVSVSGGYTF

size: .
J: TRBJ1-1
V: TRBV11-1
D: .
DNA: TGTGCCAGCAGCTCTGGCAGGGCTAAAGGTGAAGCTTTCTTT
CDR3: CASSSGRAKGEAFF

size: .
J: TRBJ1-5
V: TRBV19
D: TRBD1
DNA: TGTGCCAGTAGTATAGACCGGGACAGGGCACAGCCCCAGCATTTT
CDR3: CASSIDRDRAQPQHF

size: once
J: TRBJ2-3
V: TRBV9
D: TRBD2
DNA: TGTGCCAGCAGCGTAGGAGGGAGGGCCGGGACAGATACGCAGTATTTT
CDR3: CASSVGGRAGTDTQYF

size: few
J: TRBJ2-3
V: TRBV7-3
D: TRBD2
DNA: TGTGCCAGCAGCTTGGGAGGGGCGAGAGATACGCAGTATTTT
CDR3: CASSLGGARDTQYF

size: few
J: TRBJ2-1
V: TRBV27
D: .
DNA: TGTGCCAGCAGGGTTACTAGAGGGTCCTACAATGAGCAGTTCTTC
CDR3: CASRVTRGSYNEQFF

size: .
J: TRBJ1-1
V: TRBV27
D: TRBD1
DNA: TGTGCCAGCAGTTTAAGGATGGGACAGCTGAACACTGAAGCTTTCTTT
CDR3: CASSLRMGQLNTEAFF

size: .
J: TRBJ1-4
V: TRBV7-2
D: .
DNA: TGTGCCAGCAGCTTAGTTTCAGGGACTTTAAATGAAAAACTGTTTTTT
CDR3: CASSLVSGTLNEKLFF

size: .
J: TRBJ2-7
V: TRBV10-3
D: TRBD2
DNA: TGTGCCATCAGGGGCCATGACCGAACTAGCGGCAACGGGGAGCAGTACTTC
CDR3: CAIRGHDRTSGNGEQYF

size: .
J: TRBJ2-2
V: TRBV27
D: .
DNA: TGTGCCAGCAGTTTAGGAGGGGCCGGGGAGCTGTTTTTT
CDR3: CASSLGGAGELFF

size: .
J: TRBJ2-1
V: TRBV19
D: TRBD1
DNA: TGTGCCAGTAGAAGGACGGACAGGGGGCTCAGGGAGCAGTTCTTC
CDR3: CASRRTDRGLREQFF

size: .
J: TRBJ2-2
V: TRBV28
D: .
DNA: TGTGCCAGCAAGGCTAGCGGGGAGCTGTTTTTT
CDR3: CASKASGELFF

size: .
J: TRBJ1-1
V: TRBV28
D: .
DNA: TGTGCCAGCAGTTTTGGACATCAAGCTCAGGCTGAAGCTTTCTTT
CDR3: CASSFGHQAQAEAFF

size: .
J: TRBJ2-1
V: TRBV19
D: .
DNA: TGTGCCAGTAGAACTCTCGGCGGGACGGGTGAGCAGTTCTTC
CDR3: CASRTLGGTGEQFF

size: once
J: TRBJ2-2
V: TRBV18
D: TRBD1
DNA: TGTGCCAGCTCACCAGACAGGGGAAGAAAGCTGTTTTTT
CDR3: CASSPDRGRKLFF

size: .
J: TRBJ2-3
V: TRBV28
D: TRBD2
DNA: TGTGCCAGCAGAACCGCCCGAACGGGAGGGGCAGATACGCAGTATTTT
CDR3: CASRTARTGGADTQYF

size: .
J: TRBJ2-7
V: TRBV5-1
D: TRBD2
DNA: TGCGCCAGCAGCTTGGGGCGGGGGAGCTCCTACGAGCAGTACTTC
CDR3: CASSLGRGSSYEQYF

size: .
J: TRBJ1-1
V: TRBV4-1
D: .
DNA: TGCGCCAGCAGCCAAGATCGGCAGGGGCCCTTTGAAGCTTTCTTT
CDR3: CASSQDRQGPFEAFF

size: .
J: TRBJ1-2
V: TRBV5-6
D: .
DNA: TGTGCCAGCAGCTCCGGGGGGTGGGGCTACACCTTC
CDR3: CASSSGGWGYTF

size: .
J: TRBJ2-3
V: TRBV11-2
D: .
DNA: TGTGCCAGCAGCTTCAGATCCACAGATACGCAGTATTTT
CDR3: CASSFRSTDTQYF

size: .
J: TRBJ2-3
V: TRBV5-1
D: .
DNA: TGCGCCAGCAGCTTAGCCGGGGATCGCACAGATACGCAGTATTTT
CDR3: CASSLAGDRTDTQYF

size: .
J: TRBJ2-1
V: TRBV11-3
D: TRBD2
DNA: TGTGCCAGCAGCTTAGGGGTAGCGGGAGATGAGCAGTTCTTC
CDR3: CASSLGVAGDEQFF

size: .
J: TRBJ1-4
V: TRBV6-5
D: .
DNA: TGTGCCAGCGGAAGACAGGCGGCCCTAGAGGGGAAACTGTTTTTT
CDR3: CASGRQAALEGKLFF

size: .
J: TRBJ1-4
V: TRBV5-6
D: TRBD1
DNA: TGTGCCAGCAGCCCCTGGGACAGGAAGGCTGGTGAAAAACTGTTTTTT
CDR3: CASSPWDRKAGEKLFF

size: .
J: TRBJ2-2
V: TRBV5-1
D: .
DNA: TGCGCCAGCAGCTTGGACAACCCGAACACCGGGGAGCTGTTTTTT
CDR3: CASSLDNPNTGELFF

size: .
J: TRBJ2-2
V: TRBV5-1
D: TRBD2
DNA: TGCGCCAGCAGCCAGACTAGCGGGAGGCCCGGGGAGCTGTTTTTT
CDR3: CASSQTSGRPGELFF

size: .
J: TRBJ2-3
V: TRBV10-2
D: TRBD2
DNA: TGCGCCAGCACGGCTAGCGGGATCGGCACAGATACGCAGTATTTT
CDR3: CASTASGIGTDTQYF

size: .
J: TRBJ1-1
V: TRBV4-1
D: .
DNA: TGCGCCAGCAGCATTATCGGGGGGCGGACTGAAGCTTTCTTT
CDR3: CASSIIGGRTEAFF

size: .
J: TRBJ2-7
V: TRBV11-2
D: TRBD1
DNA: TGTGCCAGCAGTCCCGACAGGGGCTCCTACGAGCAGTACTTC
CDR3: CASSPDRGSYEQYF

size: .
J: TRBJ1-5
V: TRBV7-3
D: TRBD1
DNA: TGTGCCAGCAGCTCCGGGACAGGGGTGGGTCAGCCCCAGCATTTT
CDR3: CASSSGTGVGQPQHF

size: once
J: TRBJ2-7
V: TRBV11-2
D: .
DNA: TGTGCCAGCAGCCCCCGTCCTAAGGAGACGGGCTACGAGCAGTACTTC
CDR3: CASSPRPKETGYEQYF

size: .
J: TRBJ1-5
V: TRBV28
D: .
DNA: TGTGCCAGCAGTTTGGACAGTGGGACCAATCAGCCCCAGCATTTT
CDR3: CASSLDSGTNQPQHF

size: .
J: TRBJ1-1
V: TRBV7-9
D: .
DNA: TGTGCCAGCAGCCAGAACGGGAGGGCTTTCTTT
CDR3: CASSQNGRAFF

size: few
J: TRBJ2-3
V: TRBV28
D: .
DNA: TGTGCCAGCAGCCCCCCAGCGGAGCTCACAGATACGCAGTATTTT
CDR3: CASSPPAELTDTQYF

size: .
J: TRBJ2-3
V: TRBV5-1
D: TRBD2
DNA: TGCGCCAGCAGCTTGTTCGGACTAGCGACAGATACGCAGTATTTT
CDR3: CASSLFGLATDTQYF

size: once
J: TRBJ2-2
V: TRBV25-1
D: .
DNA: TGTGCCAGCAGTGAATGGGGCGGCAGTAAAGGGACCGGGGAGCTGTTTTTT
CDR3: CASSEWGGSKGTGELFF

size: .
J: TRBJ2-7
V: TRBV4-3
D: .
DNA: TGCGCCAGCAGCCATTGGACCTCCGGGGACTCCTACGAGCAGTACTTC
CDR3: CASSHWTSGDSYEQYF

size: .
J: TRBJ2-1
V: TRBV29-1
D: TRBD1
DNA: TGCAGCGTTGGTGGACAGGCCTACAATGAGCAGTTCTTC
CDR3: CSVGGQAYNEQFF

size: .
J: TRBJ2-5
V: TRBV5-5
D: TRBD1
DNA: TGTGCCAGCAGCTTGGGGACAGGGGGCAACCCCGGTGAGACCCAGTACTTC
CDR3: CASSLGTGGNPGETQYF

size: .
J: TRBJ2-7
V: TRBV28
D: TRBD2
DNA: TGTGCCAGACGTAGCGGGAGGATAAACTACGAGCAGTACTTC
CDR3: CARRSGRINYEQYF

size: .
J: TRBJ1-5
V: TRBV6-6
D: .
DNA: TGTGCCAGCAGTCCCGGGGGGGGTCAGCCCCAGCATTTT
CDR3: CASSPGGGQPQHF

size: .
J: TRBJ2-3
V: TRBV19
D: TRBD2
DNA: TGTGCCAGTAGCCCGACTAGCGGCACAGATACGCAGTATTTT
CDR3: CASSPTSGTDTQYF

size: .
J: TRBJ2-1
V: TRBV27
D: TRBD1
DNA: TGTGCCAGCAAAAGGGACAGGTCTTACAATGAGCAGTTCTTC
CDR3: CASKRDRSYNEQFF

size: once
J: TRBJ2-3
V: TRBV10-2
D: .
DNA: TGCGCCAGCAAAGCTCCCCCGGGGGCTAGCGGATTCACAGATACGCAGTATTTT
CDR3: CASKAPPGASGFTDTQYF

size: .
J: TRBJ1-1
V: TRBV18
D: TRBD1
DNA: TGTGCCAGCTCACCAGGACAGGCGAGAATGAACACTGAAGCTTTCTTT
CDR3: CASSPGQARMNTEAFF

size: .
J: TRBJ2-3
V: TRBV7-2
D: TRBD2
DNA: TGTGCCAGCACCGGGACTAGCGGGATAACGCAGTATTTT
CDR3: CASTGTSGITQYF

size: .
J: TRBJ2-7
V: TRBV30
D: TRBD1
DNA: TGTGCCTGGAATAACAGGGGGAACGAGCAGTACTTC
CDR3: CAWNNRGNEQYF

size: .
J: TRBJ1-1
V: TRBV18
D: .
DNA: TGTGCCAGCGCGAGAAAACAGGGGAACACTGAAGCTTTCTTT
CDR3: CASARKQGNTEAFF

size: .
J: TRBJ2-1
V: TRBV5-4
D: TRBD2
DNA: TGTGCCAGCAGCTTGGGGATCCCGACTAGCGGGAGCCTTAGTCCCAATGAGCAGTTCTTC
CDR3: CASSLGIPTSGSLSPNEQFF